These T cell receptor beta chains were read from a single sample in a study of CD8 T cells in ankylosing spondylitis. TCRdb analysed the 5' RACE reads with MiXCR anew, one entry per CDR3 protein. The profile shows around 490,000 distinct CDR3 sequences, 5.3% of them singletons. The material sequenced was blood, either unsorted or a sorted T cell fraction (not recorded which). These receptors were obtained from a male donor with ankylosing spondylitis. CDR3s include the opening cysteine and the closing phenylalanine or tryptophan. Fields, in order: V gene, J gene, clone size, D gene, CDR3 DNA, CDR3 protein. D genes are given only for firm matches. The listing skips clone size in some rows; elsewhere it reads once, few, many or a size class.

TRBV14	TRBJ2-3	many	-	TGTGCCAGCAGCCAAGGAGGGTTTCGCACAGATACGCAGTATTTT	CASSQGGFRTDTQYF
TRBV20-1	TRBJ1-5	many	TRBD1	TGCAGTGCTTTAACAGGGGACCCATATCAGCCCCAGCATTTT	CSALTGDPYQPQHF
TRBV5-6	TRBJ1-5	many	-	TGTGCCAGCAGCCCAGGACCAAGGCAGCCCCAGCATTTT	CASSPGPRQPQHF
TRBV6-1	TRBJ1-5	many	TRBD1	TGTGCCAGCAGTGAGGACAGGGGGCTCGGTCAGCCCCAGCATTTT	CASSEDRGLGQPQHF
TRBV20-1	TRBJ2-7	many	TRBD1	TGCAGTGCTGGACGGACAGGGTACTACGAGCAGTACTTC	CSAGRTGYYEQYF
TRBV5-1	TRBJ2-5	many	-	TGCGCCAGCAGCTTGGGTAGGGCCGTCCAAGAGACCCAGTACTTC	CASSLGRAVQETQYF
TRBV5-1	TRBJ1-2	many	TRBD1	TGCGCCAGCAGCACCCTACCGGCCGGGACAGCTTATGGCTACACCTTC	CASSTLPAGTAYGYTF
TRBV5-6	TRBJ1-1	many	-	TGTGCCAGCAGCTTAACGCTAAGGTCTGAAGCTTTCTTT	CASSLTLRSEAFF
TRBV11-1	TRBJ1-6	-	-	TGTGCCAGCAGCTCAAGGGTCCGTTCTTCACCCCTCCACTTT	CASSSRVRSSPLHF
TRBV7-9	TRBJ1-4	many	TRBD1	TGTGCCAGCAGCCCCAGGACAGGGGGTGAAAAACTGTTTTTT	CASSPRTGGEKLFF
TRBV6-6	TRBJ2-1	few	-	TGTGCCAGCAGCCCACCCGAGGGTGAGCAGTTCTTC	CASSPPEGEQFF
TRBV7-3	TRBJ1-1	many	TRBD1	TGTGCCAGCGGACAGGGGGGGGGCACTGAAGCTTTCTTT	CASGQGGGTEAFF
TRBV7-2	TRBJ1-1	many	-	TGTGCCAGCAGCTTAGTCGGGGTAAGGGATGAAGCTTTCTTT	CASSLVGVRDEAFF
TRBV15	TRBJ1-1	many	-	TGTGCCACCAGCAGAGATCTCGGGTTGGGGTCTGAAGCTTTCTTT	CATSRDLGLGSEAFF
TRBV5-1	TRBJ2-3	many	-	TGCGCCAGCAGCTTTTGGTCCGGACACCAAAAGGCCGGGAAAAATACGCAGTATTTT	CASSFWSGHQKAGKNTQYF
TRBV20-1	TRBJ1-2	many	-	TGCAGTGCTTATCCCGGGTCCTATGGCTACACCTTC	CSAYPGSYGYTF
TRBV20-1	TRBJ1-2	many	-	TGCAGTGCTAGCAGGGGAACGGCCTATGGCTACACCTTC	CSASRGTAYGYTF
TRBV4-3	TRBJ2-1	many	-	TGCGCCAGCAGCGGGGCGACCGCCTACAATGAGCAGTTCTTC	CASSGATAYNEQFF
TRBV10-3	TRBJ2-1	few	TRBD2	TGTGCCATCAGTCCGGGGGGGGGCCAGCGAGTATTTAGGAATGAGCAGTTCTTC	CAISPGGGQRVFRNEQFF
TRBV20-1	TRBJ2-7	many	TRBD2	TGCAGTGCCGGGAGGCGAGAGCAGTACTTC	CSAGRREQYF
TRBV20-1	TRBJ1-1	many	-	TGCAGTGCTTTCTATACTGAAGCTTTCTTT	CSAFYTEAFF
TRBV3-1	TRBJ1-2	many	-	TGTGCCAGCAGCCATATCAGCCTCTATGGCTACACCTTC	CASSHISLYGYTF
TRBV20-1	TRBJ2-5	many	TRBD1	TGCAGTGCTAGCTCTGGGACAGACTTGCAAGAGACCCAGTACTTC	CSASSGTDLQETQYF
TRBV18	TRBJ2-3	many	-	TGTGCCAGCTCACCCGACACGAGCACAGATACGCAGTATTTT	CASSPDTSTDTQYF
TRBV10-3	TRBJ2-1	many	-	TGTGCCATCAGTGAGTCGGCGGATGAGCAGTTCTTC	CAISESADEQFF
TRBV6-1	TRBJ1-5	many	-	TGTGCCAGCAGTGAAGCGCTGGGACAACGCTTCACCCAGCATTTT	CASSEALGQRFTQHF
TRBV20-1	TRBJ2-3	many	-	TGCAGTGCTGAAGGCCTGGGGGGAGATACGCAGTATTTT	CSAEGLGGDTQYF
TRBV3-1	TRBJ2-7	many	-	TGTGCCAGCAGCCAACGTCCCCTCTACGAGCAGTACTTC	CASSQRPLYEQYF
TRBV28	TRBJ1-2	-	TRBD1	TGTGCCAGCAGTTTCCGGGACAGGGCTGGCTACACCTTC	CASSFRDRAGYTF
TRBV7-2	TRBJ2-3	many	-	TGTGCCAGCAGCAACCTTGGGCTAGCAGTAACAGATACGCAGTATTTT	CASSNLGLAVTDTQYF
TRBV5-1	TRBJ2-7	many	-	TGCGCCAGCAGCCTACATGGGAGCTCCTACGAGCAGTACTTC	CASSLHGSSYEQYF
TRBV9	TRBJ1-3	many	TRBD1	TGTGCCAGCAGCGACATTTCAGGGGGCCCTGGAAACACCATATATTTT	CASSDISGGPGNTIYF
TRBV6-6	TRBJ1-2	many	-	TGTGCCAGCAGGGTAACTAACTATGGCTACACCTTC	CASRVTNYGYTF
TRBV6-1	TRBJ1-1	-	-	TGTGCCAGCAGGGCGCTGACTACTGAAGCTTTCTTT	CASRALTTEAFF
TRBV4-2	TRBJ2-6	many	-	TGTGCCAGCAGCCAAGAGGCTAGCCCTGGGGCCAACGTCCTGACTTTC	CASSQEASPGANVLTF
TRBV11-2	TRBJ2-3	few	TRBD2	TGTGCCAGCAGCGGCCGACTAGCGAGACGGGCCGATACGCAGTATTTT	CASSGRLARRADTQYF
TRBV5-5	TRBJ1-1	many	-	TGTGCCAGCAGCAGAGGACAGCCCAGATCCAACACTGAAGCTTTCTTT	CASSRGQPRSNTEAFF
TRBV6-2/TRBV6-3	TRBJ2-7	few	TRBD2	TGTGCCAGCAGTTTCCAATACCGGACTAGCGGGAGCGGTACGTTC	CASSFQYRTSGSGTF
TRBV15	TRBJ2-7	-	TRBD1	TGTGCCACCAGCAGAGCCATATCGGGCAGGGGGCTGGACGAGCAGTACTTC	CATSRAISGRGLDEQYF
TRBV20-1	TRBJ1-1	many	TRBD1	TGCAGTGCTAGGGGTGGGACAGTGAACACTGAAGCTTTCTTT	CSARGGTVNTEAFF
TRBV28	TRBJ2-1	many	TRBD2	TGTGCCAGCGGGGTGGGACTAGCGGGACTGAATGAGCAGTTCTTC	CASGVGLAGLNEQFF
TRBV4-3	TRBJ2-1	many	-	TGCGCCAGCAGCCAAGAATCCCTCCTACTGAGCTCCTACAATGAGCAGTTCTTC	CASSQESLLLSSYNEQFF
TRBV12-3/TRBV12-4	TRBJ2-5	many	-	TGTGCCAGCAGCTCTGGGAGGGAGACCCAGTACTTC	CASSSGRETQYF
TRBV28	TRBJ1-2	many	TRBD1	TGTGCCAGCGGGTACGACAGGGGGAACTATGGCTACACCTTC	CASGYDRGNYGYTF
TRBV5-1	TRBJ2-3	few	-	TGCGCCAGCAGCTTGAGCAGGAGCATCGATACGCAGTATTTT	CASSLSRSIDTQYF